A single sample gave rise to the 14 T cell receptor beta chains below, sequenced in a study of T cell responses to AZD1222 COVID-19 vaccine. The data were produced by immunoSEQ multiplex PCR, yet TCRdb's version contains in-frame clones alone and is incomplete. This sample has about 180,000 clones, with approximately 92% found just once. The source was peripheral blood, collected on day 0 of AZD1222 vaccination. These receptors all come from an adult in good health.

The V gene is TRBV4-1, the J gene TRBJ2-7; D is undetermined. There are 19 residues in the CDR3. Per the germline V gene, CDR1 is MGHRA and CDR2 is YSYEKL. Between the trimmed V and J ends, which lost 0 bases and 2 bases, there was a span of 23 bases. The CDR3 region has the DNA TGCGCCAGCAGCCAAGATAACGAGAAGGGCTTTTCTGGGCCCTACGAGCAGTACTTC. It codes for CASSQDNEKGFSGPYEQYF.

This chain joins TRBV6-4 and TRBJ1-2; no clear D. This CDR3 region has 17 residues. Trimming pared 4 bases from V and 4 bases from J, leaving 22 bases between. CDR1 is MRHNA, CDR2 SNTAGT, per germline. The CDR3 is CASSVRAATLRSYGYTF. The CDR3 DNA sequence: TGTGCCAGCAGTGTGAGGGCCGCAACCCTAAGGAGCTATGGCTACACCTTC.

This sequence joins TRBV24-1 and TRBJ2-1; D ambiguous. The V gene's germline CDR1 is KGHDR and CDR2 SFDVKD. This CDR3 has 15 residues. V was cut by 0 bases and J by 8 bases, with 13 bases left in between. In DNA form, the CDR3 reads TGTGCCACCAGTGATTTGCCGGCCCCCGCGGATGAGCAGTTCTTC. This translates into CATSDLPAPADEQFF.

This chain joins TRBV12-5 and TRBJ1-1; D remains ambiguous. V was shortened by 3 bases and J by 1 base, with 6 bases between the two germline ends. The CDR3 contains 13 residues. Germline assignment: CDR1 LGHNT and CDR2 FRNRAP. CDR3 DNA: TGTGCTAGTGGTTTCATACAGAACACTGAAGCTTTCTTT. It codes for CASGFIQNTEAFF. The whole variable domain, filled in from reference TRBV12-5 and TRBJ1-1, reads DARVTQTPRHKVTEMGQEVTMRCQPILGHNTVFWYRQTMMQGLELLAYFRNRAPLDDSGMPKDRFSAEMPDATLATLKIQPSEPRDSAVYFCASGFIQNTEAFFGQGTRLTVV.

V and J are TRBV5-1 and TRBJ2-5, with 13 nucleotides matching TRBD2. The ends lost 4 bases at V and 1 base at J; junction bases unmatched: 4. The CDR3 consists of 16 residues. Germline loops: CDR1 SGHRS, CDR2 YFSETQ. CDR3 loop: CASSRGTSGTQETQYF. DNA of the CDR3: TGCGCCAGCAGCCGTGGGACTAGCGGGACCCAAGAGACCCAGTACTTC.

This rearrangement joins TRBV30 to TRBJ2-2; D remains ambiguous. Germline CDR1 reads GTSNPN; CDR2 reads SVGIG (reference sequence). This CDR3 comprises 14 residues. V was trimmed by 1 base and J by 0 bases, leaving 6 bases between them. For the CDR3, the DNA is TGTGCCTGGAGTGGAGGCCCGAACACCGGGGAGCTGTTTTTT. Its protein product is CAWSGGPNTGELFF.

The rearrangement joins TRBV6-5 to TRBJ1-5; D not resolved. The CDR3 spans 15 residues. In germline, CDR1 is MNHEY, CDR2 SVGAGI. The V end was cut by 7 bases, the J end by 0 bases, with 13 bases between. CDR3 loop: CASKPGENSNQPQHF. In DNA, the CDR3 is TGTGCCAGCAAACCAGGAGAAAATAGCAATCAGCCCCAGCATTTT.

In nucleotides, the CDR3 is TGTGCCAGCAGTTTTTACGGGAGCTCCTACGAGCAGTACTTC. Amino acids: CASSFYGSSYEQYF. The chain couples TRBV6-5 to TRBJ2-7; D is perhaps TRBD2 (6 bases). Germline assignment: CDR1 MNHEY and CDR2 SVGAGI. The CDR3 runs to 14 residues. Trimming pared 4 bases from V and 0 bases from J, leaving 10 bases between.

This chain's CDR3 is CASSLTVPPLQQFF. CDR3 nucleotide sequence: TGTGCCAGCAGTTTAACAGTACCCCCGCTCCAGCAGTTCTTC. The chain joins TRBV27 to TRBJ2-1; unclear D gene. The V end was cut by 2 bases, the J end by 11 bases, with 16 bases between. The CDR3 consists of 14 residues. Germline CDR1 and CDR2: MNHEY and SMNVEV (reference sequence).

The chain joins TRBV12-3 or TRBV12-4 to TRBJ1-4, with D unclear. The length of the CDR3 is 13 residues. Trimming removed 3 bases at V and 7 bases at J, with 9 bases between. The CDR3 DNA sequence: TGTGCCAGCAGTTTCGTTTCAGGTGAAAAACTGTTTTTT. Residues: CASSFVSGEKLFF.

The chain employs TRBV6-5 and TRBJ1-2, with D hard to call. The CDR3 has 12 residues. Per germline, CDR1 MNHEY and CDR2 SVGAGI. The V end was cut by 2 bases, the J end by 6 bases, with 7 bases between. CDR3 nucleotide sequence: TGTGCCAGCAGTTACGCGCCGGATGGCTACACCTTC. Its translation: CASSYAPDGYTF.

The J gene is TRBJ1-5, the V gene TRBV2; D gene ambiguous. V dropped 6 bases and J dropped 0 bases, with 9 bases sitting between them. CDR3 length equals 14 residues. Germline V CDR1 and CDR2: SNHLY, FYNNEI. The CDR3 DNA reads TGTGCCAGCAGCCGGGGAGTTAGCAATCAGCCCCAGCATTTT. This sequence encodes CASSRGVSNQPQHF.

The chain uses TRBV21-1 and TRBJ1-2. TRBV21-1 is noted as a pseudogene. The CDR3 consists of 14 residues. The CDR3 region has the DNA TGTGCCAGCTCTGTGGGGGGGCCGAACTATGGCTACACCTTC. Translating gives CASSVGGPNYGYTF.

V is TRBV5-4 and J is TRBJ2-7, with no clear D. V lost 0 bases and J 0 bases, leaving 10 bases between the germline ends. Germline values: CDR1 SGHNT, CDR2 YYREEE (reference sequence). The CDR3 has 15 residues. In DNA, the CDR3 is TGTGCCAGCAGCTTGGAAGGCGGCCCCTCCTACGAGCAGTACTTC. It yields the protein CASSLEGGPSYEQYF.